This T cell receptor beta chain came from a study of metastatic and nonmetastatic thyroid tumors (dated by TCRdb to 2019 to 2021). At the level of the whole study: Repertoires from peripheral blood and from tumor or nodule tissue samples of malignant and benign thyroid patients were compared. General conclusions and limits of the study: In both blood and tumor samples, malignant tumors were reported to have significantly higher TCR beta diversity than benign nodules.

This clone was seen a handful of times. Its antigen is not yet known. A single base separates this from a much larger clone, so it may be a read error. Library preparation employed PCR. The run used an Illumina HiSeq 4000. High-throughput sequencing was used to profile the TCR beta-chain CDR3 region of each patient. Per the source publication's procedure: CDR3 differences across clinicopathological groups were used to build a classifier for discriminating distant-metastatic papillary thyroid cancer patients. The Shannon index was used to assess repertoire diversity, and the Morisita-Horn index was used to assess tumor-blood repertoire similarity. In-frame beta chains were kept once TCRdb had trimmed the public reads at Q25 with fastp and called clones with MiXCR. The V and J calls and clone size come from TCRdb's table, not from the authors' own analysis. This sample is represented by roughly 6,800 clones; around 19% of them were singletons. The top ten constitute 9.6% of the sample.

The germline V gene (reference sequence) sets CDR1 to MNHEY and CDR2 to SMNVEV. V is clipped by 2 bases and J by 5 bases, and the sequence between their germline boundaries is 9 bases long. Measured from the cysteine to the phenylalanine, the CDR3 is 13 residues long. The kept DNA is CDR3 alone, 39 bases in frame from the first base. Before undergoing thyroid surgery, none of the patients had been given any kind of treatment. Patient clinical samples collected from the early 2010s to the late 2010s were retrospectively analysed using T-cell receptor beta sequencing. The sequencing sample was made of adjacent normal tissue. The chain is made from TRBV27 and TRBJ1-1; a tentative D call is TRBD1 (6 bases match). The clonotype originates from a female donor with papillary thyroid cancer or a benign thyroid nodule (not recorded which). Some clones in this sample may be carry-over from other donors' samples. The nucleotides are TGTGCCAGCAGTTTAGTCAGGGGAACTGAAGCTTTCTTT. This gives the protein CASSLVRGTEAFF.